This T cell receptor (beta chain) was recorded in a study of OX40 agonist ivuxolimab in advanced cancers. Study-wide background: Dose-escalation subjects each had hepatocellular carcinoma, melanoma, renal cell or head and neck cancer. Study observations and caveats: Expanded peripheral T cell antigen specificity was not determined.

Clones were read by immunoSEQ multiplex PCR, and TCRdb kept only the in-frame ones, dropping some. The sample holds over 70,000 clones; over 80% are singletons and the top ten take roughly 0.56%. The CDR3 is made up of 15 amino acids. Germline lookup yields CDR1 SGHRS and CDR2 YFSETQ. V was shortened by 0 bases and J by 4 bases, with 13 bases between the two germline ends. For this clone: Its specificity is unknown.

Source: CD4+ or CD8+ T cells sorted from blood, taken in a trial of the OX40 agonist ivuxolimab. The chain combines TRBV5-1 with TRBJ1-2, with D maybe TRBD1 (5 bases). The receptor was isolated from an adult with an advanced solid tumor such as melanoma, head and neck, liver or kidney cancer. The DNA for the CDR3 is TGCGCCAGCAGCTTGGATTCGGGACGGCCCTATGGCTACACCTTC. Its protein product is CASSLDSGRPYGYTF.